A single T cell receptor beta chain is shown here with its context. The sample is drawn from a study of OX40 agonist ivuxolimab in advanced cancers. Study at large: A mean age of roughly 62 years, range about 20 to 90, was recorded, and about 83% were male.

TCRdb's table, derived via immunoSEQ multiplex PCR, lists solely in-frame clones and lacks some. The sample consists of 55,000 to 65,000 clones, approximately 82% of them appearing once. V gave up 2 bases and J gave up 1 base, with 11 bases separating them. The CDR3 is 15 residues long. The V gene's germline CDR1 is MNHEY and CDR2 SMNVEV (reference sequence). The sequence was collected from an adult with an advanced solid tumor such as melanoma, head and neck, liver or kidney cancer. The rearrangement links TRBV27 to TRBJ1-1; D is unresolved. Sequencing was performed on CD4+ or CD8+ T cells sorted from blood, taken in a trial of the OX40 agonist ivuxolimab. CDR3 protein: CASSLGEPANTEAFF. The CDR3 DNA reads as TGTGCCAGCAGTTTAGGGGAACCTGCGAACACTGAAGCTTTCTTT.